These 28 T cell receptor beta chains were sequenced from one sample in a study of cytomegalovirus exposure and HLA in healthy donors. Use of 60 Vbeta and 13 Jbeta primers characterized the PCR. Only in-frame clones appear in the TCRdb table, and some are missing; sequencing was by immunoSEQ multiplex PCR. The repertoire includes around 140,000 clones, around 78% of them detected once, and around 5.9% sits in the top ten. Sequenced: PBMCs. Receptor source: a woman in her forties in good health and CMV-seropositive.

This clone was picked up a small number of times. The chain is built from TRBV19 and TRBJ1-1, with a possible D match to TRBD1 (6 bases). In germline, CDR1 is LNHDA, CDR2 SQIVND (reference sequence). This CDR3 is 16 amino acids long. Trimming took off 4 bases at V and 0 bases at J, with 15 bases between the two ends. CDR3 bases: TGTGCCAGTAGTACCCGGGGAGGGGGGATGAACACTGAAGCTTTCTTT. Translating gives CASSTRGGGMNTEAFF.

The rearrangement links TRBV28 to TRBJ1-5; 8 positions agree with TRBD1. With V trimmed by 5 bases and J by 3 bases, 12 bases remained unmatched. Per germline, CDR1 MDHEN and CDR2 SYDVKM. The CDR3 is 17 residues long. The CDR3 here is CASSPFDRGPNNQPQHF. The CDR3 region has the DNA TGTGCCAGCAGTCCCTTCGACAGGGGCCCTAACAATCAGCCCCAGCATTTT.

This chain uses TRBV18 with TRBJ1-3; D is possibly TRBD1 (5 bases). Trimming took 5 bases from V and 3 from J, leaving 20 bases between them. This CDR3 has 17 residues. The germline V gene encodes CDR1 KGHSH and CDR2 LQKENI. CDR3 sequence: CASSAFAQGQGGNTIYF. The CDR3 DNA is TGTGCCAGCTCAGCATTCGCGCAGGGTCAGGGTGGAAACACCATATATTTT.

The CDR3 loop reads CASSSGVGYGYTF. CDR3 nucleotide sequence: TGTGCCAGCAGCTCAGGGGTAGGCTATGGCTACACCTTC. This chain connects TRBV7-2 to TRBJ1-2; D is possibly TRBD1 (6 bases). CDR1 is SGHTA, CDR2 FQGNSA, per germline. The V and J ends lost 4 bases and 4 bases respectively, with 10 bases between them. The CDR3 has 13 residues.

The chain recombines TRBV12-2 with TRBJ1-1; TRBD1, the table's D call, lacks a check against the DNA. TRBV12-2 is classified as a pseudogene. The CDR3 loop spans 17 amino acids. The CDR3 spells CASRLIMDRVSHTEAFF. CDR3 coding DNA: TGTGCAAGTCGCTTAATCATGGACAGGGTTTCGCACACTGAAGCTTTCTTT.

This clone was detected only a few times. This chain links TRBV19 with TRBJ2-1; 7 bases agree with TRBD1. Germline V lookup: CDR1 LNHDA, CDR2 SQIVND (reference sequence). CDR3 size: 17 residues. The V gene end was trimmed by 5 bases and the J gene end by 6 bases; junction bases not matched to a gene: 16. CDR3 nucleotides: TGTGCCAGTAGTCCAACCCCTGACAGGGTAGGGGTCAATGAGCAGTTCTTC. Amino acids: CASSPTPDRVGVNEQFF.

A few counts support this clone. Other nucleotide sequences from this sample produce the same CDR3. V usage is TRBV5-1 and J usage is TRBJ2-5, with TRBD1 matching 7 bases. The CDR3 extends over 14 amino acids. V shed 0 bases, J shed 4 bases, and the junction held 3 bases outside the gene matches. Germline V gene data show CDR1 as SGHRS and CDR2 as YFSETQ. The CDR3 nucleotides read TGCGCCAGCAGCTTGGGACAGGGCGGAGAGACCCAGTACTTC. Its protein is CASSLGQGGETQYF.

This clone was observed a single time. V usage is TRBV21-1 and J usage is TRBJ2-7; the table names TRBD2, a call not compared with the DNA. TRBV21-1 is recorded as a pseudogene. The CDR3 has 14 amino acids. The DNA of the CDR3 is TGTGCCGGTGGAGGGACTAGCGGATTTTACGAGCAGTACTTC. The encoded protein is CAGGGTSGFYEQYF.

The chain combines TRBV21-1 with TRBJ1-5; no check of the table's D call, TRBD1, against the DNA was made. TRBV21-1 is reported as a pseudogene. CDR3 length: 15 residues. CDR3 in DNA: TGTGCCAGCAGCCCCCTTTGGCTTTGTTGTCAGCCCCAGCATTTT. Its protein product is CASSPLWLCCQPQHF.

The V gene is TRBV19, the J gene TRBJ2-2, with TRBD2 as a possible D gene (6 bases). Germline V gene sequence: CDR1 LNHDA, CDR2 SQIVND (reference sequence). The CDR3 extends over 21 amino acids. V was pared by 5 bases and J by 2 bases, with 30 bases between. CDR3 in amino acids: CASSSRAGTADWSHNTGELFF. As DNA, the CDR3 is TGTGCCAGTAGTTCCCGCGCGGGGACGGCAGACTGGAGTCATAACACCGGGGAGCTGTTTTTT.

The chain carries TRBV5-7 and TRBJ2-7; D not resolved. Being an ORF, TRBV5-7 has a function that is uncertain. The CDR3 is made up of 11 amino acids. V was trimmed by 2 bases and J by 4 bases, leaving 4 bases between them. CDR3 bases: TGTGCCAGCAGCTTCGAGTACGAGCAGTACTTC. Translated, it gives CASSFEYEQYF.

The chain uses TRBV2 and TRBJ1-2; weak D call: TRBD1 (6 bases). Trimming removed 7 bases from V and 5 bases from J, with 17 bases in between. Germline V gives CDR1 SNHLY, CDR2 FYNNEI. This CDR3 spans 14 amino acids. The CDR3 DNA sequence: TGTGCCAGCAAGCAGGGGTCGCAACTTTATGGCTACACCTTC. It encodes CASKQGSQLYGYTF.

This clone has a handful of counts. The rearrangement joins TRBV27 to TRBJ2-7; D is possibly TRBD2 (5 bases). The ends were cut back, 1 base at V and 3 bases at J, with 13 bases in the middle. Per germline, CDR1 MNHEY and CDR2 SMNVEV (reference sequence). This CDR3 spans 15 amino acids. CDR3 sequence reads: CASSLFVGNNYEQYF. DNA for the CDR3: TGTGCCAGCAGTTTATTCGTCGGGAACAACTACGAGCAGTACTTC.

The chain uses TRBV19 and TRBJ1-5; D possibly corresponds to TRBD1 (6 bases). The germline V gene encodes CDR1 LNHDA and CDR2 SQIVND (reference sequence). The CDR3 is 15 amino acids. The V and J ends lost 5 bases and 5 bases respectively, with 16 bases between them. Written as DNA, the CDR3 is TGTGCCAGTAGTCGTGGGGCAGGGGTGTATCAGCCCCAGCATTTT. Encoded protein: CASSRGAGVYQPQHF. Full variable domain (outside the CDR3, taken from reference TRBV19 and TRBJ1-5): DGGITQSPKYLFRKEGQNVTLSCEQNLNHDAMYWYRQDPGQGLRLIYYSQIVNDFQKGDIAEGYSVSREKKESFPLTVTSAQKNPTAFYLCASSRGAGVYQPQHFGDGTRLSIL.

This clone appeared a single time. In DNA form, the CDR3 reads TGTGCCAGCAAGCTAGTAACTCTTGCAGATACGCAGTATTTT. Translating it yields CASKLVTLADTQYF. V and J are TRBV6-5 and TRBJ2-3; D remains ambiguous. Germline lookup yields CDR1 MNHEY and CDR2 SVGAGI. The CDR3 is 14 residues long. The V end was cut by 7 bases, the J end by 4 bases, with 15 bases between.

This chain links TRBV5-1 with TRBJ2-5; 10 positions agree with TRBD1. V was pared by 2 bases and J by 4 bases, with 5 bases of the junction left unmatched. The germline V gene has CDR1 SGHRS and CDR2 YFSETQ. The CDR3 has 15 amino acids. This CDR3 is CASSFGQGGSETQYF. The CDR3 region has the DNA TGCGCCAGCAGCTTCGGACAGGGGGGATCAGAGACCCAGTACTTC.

The V call is TRBV11-1, the J call TRBJ2-3; the match to TRBD2 covers 7 bases. Per germline, CDR1 SGHAT and CDR2 FQDESV (reference sequence). With 10 bases clipped from V and 2 bases from J, the junction kept 9 bases outside the gene matches. This CDR3 region has 14 residues. In DNA, the CDR3 is TGTGCCATCTCCGGCGGGAGTGTCACAGATACGCAGTATTTT. Translated, it gives CAISGGSVTDTQYF. Filled out from reference TRBV11-1 and TRBJ2-3, the complete variable domain reads EAEVAQSPRYKITEKSQAVAFWCDPISGHATLYWYRQILGQGPELLVQFQDESVVDDSQLPKDRFSAERLKGVDSTLKIQPAELGDSAMYLCAISGGSVTDTQYFGPGTRLTVL.

The CDR3: CASSAQQGDNSPLHF. The CDR3 nucleotides are TGTGCCAGCAGCGCACAACAGGGGGATAATTCACCCCTCCACTTT. The chain recombines TRBV5-4 with TRBJ1-6, with 8 bases identical to TRBD1. Germline CDR1 and CDR2: SGHNT and YYREEE (reference sequence). V was clipped by 4 bases and J by 5 bases; unmatched bases: 5. The length of the CDR3 is 15 residues.

There are a few counts of this clone. The chain has TRBV19 and TRBJ1-5; 8 positions agree with TRBD1. The V segment lost 7 bases and the J segment 2 bases; nucleotides outside the gene matches: 7. Germline V CDR1 and CDR2: LNHDA, SQIVND (reference sequence). This CDR3 contains 15 residues. This CDR3 is CASTGGAGGNQPQHF. The DNA for the CDR3 is TGTGCCAGTACAGGGGGCGCGGGGGGCAATCAGCCCCAGCATTTT.

This clone appeared once. Distinct nucleotide sequences in the sample also encode this CDR3. The chain uses TRBV5-1 and TRBJ2-1; 12 bases map to TRBD2. Germline assignment: CDR1 SGHRS and CDR2 YFSETQ. Unmatched junction bases numbered 2, after V lost 4 bases and J lost 3 bases. The CDR3 has 15 residues. The CDR3 bases are TGCGCCAGCAGCCCGGGACTAGCGGGCTACAATGAGCAGTTCTTC. Residues: CASSPGLAGYNEQFF.

This clone turned up a few times. The chain joins TRBV19 to TRBJ1-2; no reliable D call. The CDR3 loop spans 13 amino acids. In germline, CDR1 is LNHDA, CDR2 SQIVND (reference sequence). Trimming stripped 8 bases from V and 1 base from J, with 11 bases between. Here the CDR3 DNA reads TGTGCCAGTGTGGAGCAGAGTAACTATGGCTACACCTTC. This encodes CASVEQSNYGYTF.

This clone was seen only once. This sequence joins TRBV19 and TRBJ2-3; D perhaps matches TRBD1 (6 bases). The V gene's germline CDR1 is LNHDA and CDR2 SQIVND (reference sequence). Trimming took off 3 bases at V and 0 bases at J, with 10 bases between the two ends. The CDR3 consists of 15 residues. CDR3 amino acids: CASSIGGYSTDTQYF. For the CDR3, the DNA is TGTGCCAGTAGTATTGGGGGCTATAGCACAGATACGCAGTATTTT.

This clone was observed a single time. The chain employs TRBV18 and TRBJ2-5, with a tentative D call TRBD1 (6 bases). The CDR3 length is 13 residues. The germline V gene encodes CDR1 KGHSH and CDR2 LQKENI. Trimming left V 3 bases short and J 4 bases short, with 9 bases between. The CDR3 nucleotides are TGTGCCAGCTCACCGGAGACAGGAGAGACCCAGTACTTC. Protein: CASSPETGETQYF.

This clone was recorded only once. The chain recombines TRBV19 with TRBJ2-3; 7 bases are a match to TRBD1. The CDR3 is 16 residues long. With 4 bases clipped from V and 0 bases from J, the junction kept 7 bases outside the gene matches. Germline V gene sequence: CDR1 LNHDA, CDR2 SQIVND (reference sequence). In nucleotides, the CDR3 is TGTGCCAGTAGTACATTGACAGGGCGTAGCACAGATACGCAGTATTTT. Its translation is CASSTLTGRSTDTQYF.

The V call is TRBV5-1, the J call TRBJ2-1; 7 bases match TRBD1. There are 16 residues in the CDR3. Losses at the gene ends were 3 bases for V and 4 bases for J; bases not matched to a gene: 10. CDR1 SGHRS and CDR2 YFSETQ come from the germline V gene. This CDR3 reads CASSYSSGTVYNEQFF. The CDR3 DNA sequence: TGCGCCAGCAGCTATTCCTCCGGGACAGTATACAATGAGCAGTTCTTC.

This sequence joins TRBV7-2 and TRBJ1-2; D gene ambiguous. V was pared by 1 base and J by 6 bases, with 12 bases between. Germline CDR1 is SGHTA and CDR2 is FQGNSA. There are 14 residues in the CDR3. In nucleotides, the CDR3 is TGTGCCAGCAGCTTAGACAGCACGCTCGATGGCTACACCTTC. As protein: CASSLDSTLDGYTF.

This clone was detected only once. The rearrangement joins TRBV19 to TRBJ1-4; no clear D gene. V was shortened by 3 bases and J by 8 bases, with 13 bases between the two germline ends. Per the germline V gene, CDR1 is LNHDA and CDR2 is SQIVND (reference sequence). The CDR3 is made up of 14 amino acids. The CDR3 DNA reads as TGTGCCAGTAGTATCATCGAGAGGGCCGAAAAACTGTTTTTT. Translation: CASSIIERAEKLFF.

V and J are TRBV7-3 and TRBJ1-1; D gene uncertain. Germline assignment: CDR1 SGHTA and CDR2 FQGTGA. The CDR3 has 13 amino acids. Trimming took 2 bases from V and 5 from J, leaving 9 bases between them. This CDR3 reads CASSLDQRTEAFF. The CDR3 nucleotides are TGTGCCAGCAGCTTAGACCAGAGGACTGAAGCTTTCTTT.